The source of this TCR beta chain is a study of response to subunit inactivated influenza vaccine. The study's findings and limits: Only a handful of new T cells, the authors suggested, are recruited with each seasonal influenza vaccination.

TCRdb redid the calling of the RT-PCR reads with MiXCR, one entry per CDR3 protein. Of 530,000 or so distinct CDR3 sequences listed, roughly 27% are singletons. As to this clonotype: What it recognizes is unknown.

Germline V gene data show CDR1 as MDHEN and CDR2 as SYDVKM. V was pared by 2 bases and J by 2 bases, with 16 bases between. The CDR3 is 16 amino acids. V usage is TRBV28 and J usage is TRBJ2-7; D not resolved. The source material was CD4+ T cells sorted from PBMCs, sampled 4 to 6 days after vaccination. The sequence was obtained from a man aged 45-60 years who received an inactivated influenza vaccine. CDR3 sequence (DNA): TGTGCCAGCAGTTTAGTCCCCACAACGATACCCTACGAGCAGTACTTC. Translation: CASSLVPTTIPYEQYF.